This T cell receptor beta chain was captured in a study of cytomegalovirus exposure and HLA in healthy donors. About the research overall: Clustering assigned 70% to 90% of the roughly 370 genotyped donors to the Caucasian-associated ancestry cluster.

Researchers ran the PCR with 60 Vbeta and 13 Jbeta primers. Sequencing was performed with immunoSEQ multiplex PCR; in TCRdb, only in-frame clones are kept and a portion is missing. The profile shows around 150,000 clones, 75% to 85% of them singletons. The CDR3 covers 11 residues. CDR1 is SEHNR, CDR2 FQNEAQ, per germline (reference sequence). The germline V and J ends were trimmed by 6 bases and 5 bases, with 6 bases remaining between them. Unrecorded immune exposure was likely among donors, who were nominally healthy when sampled. Sample: PBMCs. The J gene is TRBJ2-3, the V gene TRBV7-9; no clear D gene. The TCR comes from a man aged 50 to 59 in good health and CMV-seronegative. CDR3 residues: CASSPRDTQYF. The CDR3 DNA follows: TGTGCCAGCAGTCCTAGAGATACGCAGTATTTT.